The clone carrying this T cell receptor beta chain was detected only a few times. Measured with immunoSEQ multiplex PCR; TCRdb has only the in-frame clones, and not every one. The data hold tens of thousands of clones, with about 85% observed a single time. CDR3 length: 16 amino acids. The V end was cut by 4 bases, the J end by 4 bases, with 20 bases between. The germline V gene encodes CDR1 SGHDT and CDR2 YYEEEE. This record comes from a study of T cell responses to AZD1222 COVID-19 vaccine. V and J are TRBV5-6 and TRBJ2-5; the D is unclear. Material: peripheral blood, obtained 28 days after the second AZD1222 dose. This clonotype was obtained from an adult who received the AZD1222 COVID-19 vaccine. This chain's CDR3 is CASSTRHTVMGETQYF. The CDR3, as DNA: TGTGCCAGCAGCACGCGACACACTGTGATGGGAGAGACCCAGTACTTC.